The rows below give T cell receptor beta chains drawn from one sample of a study of T cell responses to AZD1222 COVID-19 vaccine. Assay: immunoSEQ multiplex PCR; the TCRdb copy retains only in-frame clones and omits some. The table records 100,000 to 150,000 clones, about 94% of them present only once. The material sequenced was peripheral blood, taken on day 0 of AZD1222 vaccination. The receptors come from an adult in good health. Each CDR3 is given with its conserved first and last residue. Fields, in order: J gene, clone size, D gene, V gene, CDR3 DNA, CDR3 protein. A D gene is named only where the DNA matches it firmly. Some rows have no size entry. The others give once, few or many, or a class for an expanded clone.

TRBJ2-1 NA TRBD1 TRBV24-1 TGTGCCACCAGTGATAGCGGACAGGGAAAGGATGGCTCCTACAATGAGCAGTTCTTC CATSDSGQGKDGSYNEQFF
TRBJ1-6 NA NA TRBV7-9 TGTGCCAGCAGCTTTTTCACAGAGGGTTCACCCCTCCACTTT CASSFFTEGSPLHF
TRBJ2-7 NA NA TRBV20-1 TGCAGTGCCGGACCGTACGGGGAGCAGTACTTC CSAGPYGEQYF
TRBJ1-6 NA TRBD1 TRBV7-3 TGTGCCAGCAGCTTATCGGGACAGAGTTATAATTCACCCCTCCACTTT CASSLSGQSYNSPLHF
TRBJ2-3 NA TRBD2 TRBV28 TGTGCCATAGCGGGAGTGGTCACAGATACGCAGTATTTT CAIAGVVTDTQYF
TRBJ1-1 NA NA TRBV12-3/TRBV12-4 TGTGCCAGCAGTTTTTGGACCACTGAAGCTTTCTTT CASSFWTTEAFF
TRBJ2-2 NA TRBD2 TRBV4-1 TGCGCCAGCAGCCAGGGACTAGCGGGTTACACCGGGGAGCTGTTTTTT CASSQGLAGYTGELFF
TRBJ1-2 few NA TRBV7-9 TGTGCCAGCAGCCAGTCAGGGAGCTATGGCTACACCTTC CASSQSGSYGYTF
TRBJ1-5 NA TRBD1 TRBV20-1 TGCAGTGCTAGTCTATCGCCGGGACAGCCCTCCAACAATCAGCCCCAGCATTTT CSASLSPGQPSNNQPQHF
TRBJ1-3 NA NA TRBV5-4 TGTGCCAGCAGCGTCCGGGGGTGGACCGGCTCTGGAAACACCATATATTTT CASSVRGWTGSGNTIYF
TRBJ1-1 NA NA TRBV19 TGTGCCAGTAGTATAGACGGATCGTTGGGGACTGAAGCTTTCTTT CASSIDGSLGTEAFF
TRBJ2-7 NA NA TRBV12-3/TRBV12-4 TGTGCCAGCGGTAGTTACCACTACGAGCAGTACTTC CASGSYHYEQYF
TRBJ1-2 NA NA TRBV24-1 TGTGCCACCAGTGACTCCACCAGGGGCCTCTATGGCTACACCTTC CATSDSTRGLYGYTF